A selection of T cell receptor beta chains follows, all from one sample in a study of T cells in Graves' hyperthyroidism and ophthalmopathy. TCRdb independently ran MiXCR on the multiplex PCR reads; one entry per CDR3 protein. This sample carries around 300,000 distinct CDR3 sequences, about 15% of them seen once, and the ten largest clones take approximately 23%. The sample was blood. The receptors were sampled from a woman aged 25 to 39 with Graves' hyperthyroidism. CDR3s leave out the opening cysteine and the closing phenylalanine or tryptophan. The size of a clone is reported for some rows only, either as once, few or many, or as a class for expanded clones.

CDR3: ASSQQTGGIGLTEAF; size: many; V: TRBV2
CDR3: ASSLKGRMNTEAF; size: many; V: TRBV28
CDR3: ASSQDRGLHGYT; size: -; V: TRBV3-1
CDR3: ASSFSRVVETQY; size: few; V: TRBV7-2
CDR3: ASSVTAGGYNEQF; size: few; V: TRBV9
CDR3: ASSASGSGETQY; size: many; V: TRBV9
CDR3: SASRPGLTSGRVSYEQY; size: -; V: TRBV20-1
CDR3: ASSLGAGQGEGETQY; size: many; V: TRBV11-2
CDR3: ASRDRQGKTDTQY; size: many; V: TRBV5-4
CDR3: ASTSGVNTQY; size: many; V: TRBV28
CDR3: ASSPARAGIIQPQH; size: -; V: TRBV4-1
CDR3: ASSYGEGPDTQY; size: few; V: TRBV7-9
CDR3: SARGLFAGGPSEQY; size: -; V: TRBV20-1
CDR3: ASSSYPGAGVYTGELF; size: few; V: TRBV27
CDR3: ASSHYGGFEGPDTQY; size: many; V: TRBV27
CDR3: ASSSSGPYPYEQY; size: -; V: TRBV11-2
CDR3: ASSPWNTEAF; size: many; V: TRBV12-3/TRBV12-4
CDR3: SARTDHEQY; size: -; V: TRBV20-1
CDR3: ASSVRTGFDGYT; size: few; V: TRBV9
CDR3: ASSTVDRAHEQY; size: many; V: TRBV27
CDR3: ASSNSRGRDSTGELF; size: many; V: TRBV6-2/TRBV6-3
CDR3: ASSPAGAQIDTQY; size: many; V: TRBV5-1
CDR3: ASSATEYEQY; size: -; V: TRBV19
CDR3: ASSQHRGNTEAF; size: -; V: TRBV14
CDR3: ASSLEGTGGGTEAF; size: many; V: TRBV6-1
CDR3: SVGGRGNQPQH; size: many; V: TRBV29-1
CDR3: SAEKGLAAETQY; size: many; V: TRBV20-1
CDR3: ASSFPSSRETQY; size: -; V: TRBV5-6
CDR3: ASSREGVGANVLT; size: few; V: TRBV19
CDR3: ASSFLQPTDTQY; size: few; V: TRBV7-9
CDR3: SAMPGWEDTQY; size: -; V: TRBV29-1
CDR3: ASSPSGTTNEKLF; size: -; V: TRBV18
CDR3: SVPSGRGGNEQF; size: -; V: TRBV29-1
CDR3: ASTRTGYYEQY; size: many; V: TRBV2
CDR3: ASSDRGLAGTYEQY; size: -; V: TRBV10-1
CDR3: ASSRREGQGGELF; size: -; V: TRBV6-1
CDR3: ASSLGGQNTGELF; size: many; V: TRBV28
CDR3: ASSLSGVAEQY; size: many; V: TRBV28
CDR3: ASSARGAPTDTQY; size: many; V: TRBV11-3
CDR3: ASSDPTSALAF; size: -; V: TRBV6-1
CDR3: ASSSRGTLGTEAF; size: -; V: TRBV11-1
CDR3: SAPGQGINEQY; size: few; V: TRBV20-1
CDR3: ASGGYNEQF; size: many; V: TRBV6-2/TRBV6-3
CDR3: ASSRTSGKKETQY; size: many; V: TRBV28
CDR3: SVDQTGANVLT; size: -; V: TRBV29-1
CDR3: AWSVSAGAPEQF; size: -; V: TRBV30
CDR3: ASSRRGGDTQY; size: few; V: TRBV7-2
CDR3: SVLDLSGNTIY; size: -; V: TRBV20-1
CDR3: ASSAASSPLH; size: -; V: TRBV28
CDR3: SVVGQTGELF; size: -; V: TRBV29-1
CDR3: ASSLSGGKSYNEQF; size: -; V: TRBV28
CDR3: SARAPVPGQGPGEQY; size: many; V: TRBV20-1
CDR3: SARGDGRASSYNEQF; size: many; V: TRBV20-1
CDR3: ASSIGQGASTGELF; size: -; V: TRBV19
CDR3: ASSSSVHSGNTIY; size: few; V: TRBV6-1